Listed below are T cell receptor beta chains from one sample, sequenced in a study of blood T cell repertoires in COVID-19. The protocol was immunoSEQ multiplex PCR, while the TCRdb copy is restricted to in-frame clones and leaves out a portion. The sample has fewer than 300,000 clones, approximately 91% seen once. Sequencing used PBMCs or T cells enriched from blood (not recorded which). These receptors all come from a woman aged 40 to 50 with acute COVID-19. CDR3s include the opening cysteine and the closing phenylalanine or tryptophan. The order of the fields is clone size, D gene, V gene, J gene, CDR3 DNA, CDR3 protein. D genes are given only for firm matches. Clone size is stated in some rows and not others, as once, few, many or a class when expanded.

>.|TRBD1|TRBV28|TRBJ1-1
TGTGCCAGCAGTTGGCAGGGACAGGGGAACACTGAAGCTTTCTTT
CASSWQGQGNTEAFF
>.|.|TRBV13|TRBJ1-1
TGTGCCAGCAGCTTAGCAGTGAACACTGAAGCTTTCTTT
CASSLAVNTEAFF
>.|.|TRBV3-1/TRBV3-2|TRBJ1-3
TGTGCCAGCAGCCAGGGACTGCTCTCTGGAAACACCATATATTTT
CASSQGLLSGNTIYF
>once|.|TRBV3-1/TRBV3-2|TRBJ1-6
TGTGCCAGCAGCCACCTTTCGGGGGCCTATAATTCACCCCTCCACTTT
CASSHLSGAYNSPLHF
>once|TRBD1|TRBV6-6|TRBJ1-2
TGTGCCAGCAGTTACTTGGGGACAGGGGGCGAAGGCTACACCTTC
CASSYLGTGGEGYTF
>once|.|TRBV12-5|TRBJ2-7
TGTGCTAGTGCCGGACAGCGAGCCTACGAGCAGTACTTC
CASAGQRAYEQYF
>.|.|TRBV6-6|TRBJ2-7
TGTGCCAGCAGTTACTCCGACACGTACTCCTACGAGCAGTACTTC
CASSYSDTYSYEQYF
>.|.|TRBV6-4|TRBJ2-7
TGTGCCAGGAGATACGGGGACAAGCAGTACTTC
CARRYGDKQYF
>.|TRBD2|TRBV5-4|TRBJ2-7
TGTGCCAGCAGCTCCTTGGGAGGGGCCCGCGAGCAGTACTTC
CASSSLGGAREQYF
>.|TRBD1|TRBV29-1|TRBJ1-1
TGCAGCGTTGAAGGGGACAGGGGTATCACTGAAGCTTTCTTT
CSVEGDRGITEAFF
>.|TRBD1|TRBV7-2|TRBJ1-2
TGTGCCAGCAGCTTTGACAGGGGAGCTAACTATGGCTACACCTTC
CASSFDRGANYGYTF
>.|TRBD2|TRBV4-1|TRBJ2-1
TGCGCCAGCAGCCCGACTAGCGGGAGGAATGAGCAGTTCTTC
CASSPTSGRNEQFF
>.|TRBD1|TRBV9|TRBJ1-6
TGTGCCAGCAGCGCGGGGGACAGGGGGAGTTCACCCCTCCACTTT
CASSAGDRGSSPLHF
>.|.|TRBV7-6|TRBJ2-3
TGTGCCAGCAGCCCCGGAGAGGGAGGATATACGCAGTATTTT
CASSPGEGGYTQYF
>once|.|TRBV5-8|TRBJ1-2
TGTGCCAGCAGCTCGAGACAAGGATACTATGGCTACACCTTC
CASSSRQGYYGYTF
>.|TRBD2|TRBV2|TRBJ2-5
TGTGCCAGCAGTGCGGCTAGCGGTAAAGAGACCCAGTACTTC
CASSAASGKETQYF
>.|.|TRBV7-9|TRBJ1-3
TGTGCCAGCAGCTTTCAGGGGTCTGGAAACACCATATATTTT
CASSFQGSGNTIYF
>.|TRBD1|TRBV5-4|TRBJ2-5
TGTGCCAGCAGCTTAGGGGACAGGGGACAAGAGACCCAGTACTTC
CASSLGDRGQETQYF
>.|.|TRBV19|TRBJ1-2
TGTGCCAGTAGTATTCTGGACAGACAAGTCTATGGCTACACCTTC
CASSILDRQVYGYTF
>.|TRBD1|TRBV7-8|TRBJ1-1
TGTGCCAGCAGCCCAACAGGGGGATCTAACACTGAAGCTTTCTTT
CASSPTGGSNTEAFF
>.|TRBD2|TRBV6-1|TRBJ2-7
TGTGCCAGCAGTGAACTAGCGGGATTCTACGAGCAGTACTTC
CASSELAGFYEQYF
>once|TRBD1|TRBV27|TRBJ1-5
TGTGCCAGCAGTTGGACAGGGGGAAACTCGGTTCAGCCCCAGCATTTT
CASSWTGGNSVQPQHF
>.|.|TRBV5-4|TRBJ1-1
TGTGCCAGCAGCTTGGATCACTTGAACACTGAAGCTTTCTTT
CASSLDHLNTEAFF
>.|.|TRBV11-3|TRBJ2-2
TGTGCCAGCAGCCTGATAACTACCGGGGAGCTGTTTTTT
CASSLITTGELFF
>.|.|TRBV24-1|TRBJ1-3
TGTGCCACCAGTGACCCGAGGCGATCTGGAAACACCATATATTTT
CATSDPRRSGNTIYF
>.|TRBD1|TRBV10-3|TRBJ2-3
TGTGCCATCAGTCAACAGGGGCGGGATACGCAGTATTTT
CAISQQGRDTQYF
>.|.|TRBV6-5|TRBJ1-5
TGTGCCAGCAGTTACCGAAGCGGGTACAATCAGCCCCAGCATTTT
CASSYRSGYNQPQHF
>.|.|TRBV10-3|TRBJ1-1
TGTGCCTCAGGCTCGGGGACTGAAGCTTTCTTT
CASGSGTEAFF
>.|.|TRBV27|TRBJ2-7
TGTGCCAGCAGTCCCAGGGGAACCTACGAGCAGTACTTC
CASSPRGTYEQYF
>.|TRBD1|TRBV18|TRBJ1-4
TGTGCCAGCCGGACAGGGACTAATGAAAAACTGTTTTTT
CASRTGTNEKLFF
>.|TRBD2|TRBV7-9|TRBJ2-3
TGTGCCAGCAGCTTAGGGGTTATAGCGGGAATCCACACAGATACGCAGTATTTT
CASSLGVIAGIHTDTQYF
>.|TRBD2|TRBV7-2|TRBJ2-3
TGTGCCAGCAGCTTATTTGCGGGAGGGGCAGATACGCAGTATTTT
CASSLFAGGADTQYF
>.|.|TRBV3-1/TRBV3-2|TRBJ1-1
TGTGCCAGCAGCCTCGGACAGACCATCACTGAAGCTTTCTTT
CASSLGQTITEAFF
>.|.|TRBV5-1|TRBJ2-1
TGCGCCAGCAGCTTGGTGGTCAGCAATGAGCAGTTCTTC
CASSLVVSNEQFF
>.|.|TRBV29-1|TRBJ2-1
TGCAGCGTTGGGACGGGCGGGCTGGCCGACTACAATGAGCAGTTCTTC
CSVGTGGLADYNEQFF
>.|TRBD1|TRBV19|TRBJ1-3
TGTGCCAGTAGTAGGAGGGGGCGAGGAAACACCATATATTTT
CASSRRGRGNTIYF
>.|TRBD1|TRBV6-1|TRBJ2-5
TGTGCCAGCAGTGATAGGGACAGGGGATCGTGGGAGACCCAGTACTTC
CASSDRDRGSWETQYF
>.|.|TRBV7-2|TRBJ2-1
TGTGCCAGCAGCTTCACTCGACTCCTTAGCTCCTACAATGAGCAGTTCTTC
CASSFTRLLSSYNEQFF
>.|TRBD1|TRBV10-3|TRBJ1-6
TGTGCCATCAGTGAGAGGACAGGGAAGTCACCCCTCCACTTT
CAISERTGKSPLHF
>.|TRBD1|TRBV19|TRBJ2-7
TGTGCCAGCCAGCTGGGACAGGGAACCTACGAGCAGTACTTC
CASQLGQGTYEQYF
>.|.|TRBV5-1|TRBJ1-1
TGCGCCAGCAGCTTGGCAGGGGCCCGGGACACTGAAGCTTTCTTT
CASSLAGARDTEAFF
>once|TRBD2|TRBV7-9|TRBJ2-4
TGTGCCAGCTCCCTTGGGGGGGTAGCCAAAAACATTCAGTACTTC
CASSLGGVAKNIQYF
>.|.|TRBV18|TRBJ2-1
TGTGCCAGCTCATCTAAACAGGACAATGAGCAGTTCTTC
CASSSKQDNEQFF
>.|.|TRBV5-1|TRBJ1-6
TGCGCCAGCAGCTTGTGGGCAGAAATTAATTCACCCCTCCACTTT
CASSLWAEINSPLHF
>.|.|TRBV18|TRBJ2-3
TGTGCCAGCTCACCATCGTGGGAGACCACAGATACGCAGTATTTT
CASSPSWETTDTQYF
>.|TRBD1|TRBV2|TRBJ1-1
TGTGCCAGCAAAGCCCAGACAGGGATCGGGGCTGAAGCTTTCTTT
CASKAQTGIGAEAFF
>.|.|TRBV6-4|TRBJ1-1
TGTGCCAGCAGGCGGGGCGCGGACACTGAAGCTTTCTTT
CASRRGADTEAFF
>.|.|TRBV7-9|TRBJ2-7
TGTGCCAGCAGCTTAGGGGGGGACTACGAGCAGTACTTC
CASSLGGDYEQYF
>.|.|TRBV7-6|TRBJ1-6
TGTGCCAGCAGCTTAGTAGGGGATGGATATAATTCACCCCTCCACTTT
CASSLVGDGYNSPLHF
>.|TRBD1|TRBV6-2/TRBV6-3|TRBJ2-7
TGTGCCAGCAGTTGGGTAAGACAGGGTGGGTCTTACGAGCAGTACTTC
CASSWVRQGGSYEQYF
>.|TRBD2|TRBV19|TRBJ2-1
TGTGCCAGTAGTATTTCTTCGACTAGCGGGGAGCAGTTCTTC
CASSISSTSGEQFF
>.|TRBD2|TRBV5-6|TRBJ2-7
TGTGCCAGCAGCCGATCCCGTAGCGGGAGAACCTACGAGCAGTACTTC
CASSRSRSGRTYEQYF
>once|TRBD2|TRBV7-6|TRBJ2-7
TGTGCCAGCAGCTCCCGAGCTAGCGGGGGGACCTACGAGCAGTACTTC
CASSSRASGGTYEQYF
>.|.|TRBV25-1|TRBJ2-7
TGTGCCAGCAGCGCCAGACTCTACGAGCAGTACTTC
CASSARLYEQYF
>.|.|TRBV4-1|TRBJ1-3
TGCGCCAGCAGCCAAGGGGCAGGGGTTGGTGGAAACACCATATATTTT
CASSQGAGVGGNTIYF
>.|TRBD1|TRBV4-1|TRBJ1-2
TGCGCCAGCAGCCATCAGGGGGAGAACTATGGCTACACCTTC
CASSHQGENYGYTF
>.|.|TRBV29-1|TRBJ2-5
TGCAGCGGTCACGGAGCGGAAGAGACCCAGTACTTC
CSGHGAEETQYF
>.|TRBD1|TRBV4-3|TRBJ1-3
TGCGCCAGCAGCCAAGAAAGGACAGGGGCGGGAAACACCATATATTTT
CASSQERTGAGNTIYF
>.|.|TRBV15|TRBJ1-5
TGTGCCACCAGCAGCATCGACATTAATAGCAATCAGCCCCAGCATTTT
CATSSIDINSNQPQHF